The source of this T cell receptor beta chain is a study of T cell responses to AZD1222 COVID-19 vaccine. The table came from immunoSEQ multiplex PCR; TCRdb's copy has only in-frame clones and leaves some out. This sample has 150,000 to 200,000 clones, with roughly 92% found just once. CDR3 length equals 12 residues. With 0 bases removed from V and 8 bases from J, the gap between germline ends came to 7 bases. Germline values: CDR1 LGHDT, CDR2 YNNKEL (reference sequence). The sequencing used peripheral blood, collected 28 days after the second AZD1222 dose. This TCR came from an adult who received the AZD1222 COVID-19 vaccine. The gene calls are TRBV3-1 (or the pseudogene TRBV3-2) and TRBJ1-2; D is uncertain. Here the CDR3 reads CASSQDARGYTF. CDR3 bases: TGTGCCAGCAGCCAAGATGCGAGGGGCTACACCTTC.